The 11 T cell receptor beta chains presented below share a single source sample, sequenced in a study of cytomegalovirus exposure and HLA in healthy donors. Primers for the PCR totalled 60 Vbeta and 13 Jbeta. Produced via immunoSEQ multiplex PCR; TCRdb's table is partial and in-frame only. The sample holds about 130,000 clones, over 70% seen once. Sequencing was done on a sample of PBMCs. These receptors originate from a middle-aged woman in good health and CMV-seronegative.

This rearrangement joins TRBV19 to TRBJ1-2; D possibly corresponds to TRBD1 (6 bases). The germline gives CDR1 LNHDA, CDR2 SQIVND (reference sequence). This CDR3 contains 15 residues. The ends were cut back, 5 bases at V and 6 bases at J, with 19 bases in the middle. As DNA, the CDR3 is TGTGCCAGTAGTGGACACAGGGAAACCCCTAATGGCTACACCTTC. Its protein product is CASSGHRETPNGYTF.

In this sample, this clone turned up a few times. V and J are TRBV5-1 and TRBJ1-2, with 10 bases lining up with TRBD1. From germline, CDR1 is SGHRS and CDR2 YFSETQ. V lost 3 bases to trimming and J lost 4 bases; unmatched junction nucleotides: 3. This CDR3 has 14 amino acids. The CDR3 region has the DNA TGCGCCAGCAGCTCCGGACAGGGGGGCTATGGCTACACCTTC. Its translation: CASSSGQGGYGYTF.

V is TRBV5-1 and J is TRBJ2-7; D might be TRBD1 (6 bases). The CDR3 contains 15 residues. Trimming took 3 bases from V and 6 from J, leaving 19 bases between them. CDR1 is SGHRS, CDR2 YFSETQ, per germline. The CDR3 DNA reads as TGCGCCAGCAGCTCACTAGGGGGAACCCCGGGCGAGCAGTACTTC. Translating it yields CASSSLGGTPGEQYF.

The chain carries TRBV29-1 and TRBJ2-5, with 9 nucleotides matching TRBD1. Germline V CDR1 and CDR2: SQVTM, ANQGSEA. V lost 6 bases and J lost 0; bases outside the gene matches: 2. The CDR3 covers 13 residues. CDR3 region: CSVGTGYQETQYF. For the CDR3, the DNA is TGCAGCGTCGGGACAGGGTACCAAGAGACCCAGTACTTC.

The CDR3 loop reads CASSEARTVYEQYF. The CDR3 bases are TGTGCCAGCAGTGAAGCCCGGACTGTTTACGAGCAGTACTTC. J is TRBJ2-7 and V is TRBV2, with D tentatively TRBD2 (5 bases). This CDR3 is built from 14 residues. Germline values: CDR1 SNHLY, CDR2 FYNNEI. Deletions cut 0 bases from V and 4 bases from J, with 10 bases between.

This clone was found once. The CDR3 nucleotides are TGTGCCAGCAGCACCGGACAGGGCTCAAATTCACCCCTCCACTTT. It codes for CASSTGQGSNSPLHF. This chain uses TRBV7-9 with TRBJ1-6; 8 bases line up with TRBD1. Per the germline V gene, CDR1 is SEHNR and CDR2 is FQNEAQ (reference sequence). This CDR3 comprises 15 residues. V trimming: 5 bases; J trimming: 7 bases; junction bases outside the gene matches: 7.

The chain carries TRBV2 and TRBJ1-6; TRBD1 agrees at 12 bases. The junction had 13 bases not matched to a gene; V was cut back by 5 bases and J by 8 bases. Germline V gene lookup returns CDR1 SNHLY and CDR2 FYNNEI. The CDR3 consists of 18 residues. The CDR3 coding sequence is TGTGCCAGCAGTCCAAGCGTCCCGGGACAGGGGGCATATTCACCCCTCCACTTT. Its translation: CASSPSVPGQGAYSPLHF.

The chain uses TRBV28 and TRBJ1-3; possibly TRBD1 for D (6 bases). Germline CDR1 MDHEN, CDR2 SYDVKM. This CDR3 is built from 15 residues. Trimming stripped 4 bases from V and 0 bases from J, with 10 bases between. The CDR3 loop reads CASSYPQGSGNTIYF. The CDR3 DNA sequence: TGTGCCAGCAGTTACCCACAGGGCTCTGGAAACACCATATATTTT.

V gene TRBV7-9 combines with J gene TRBJ1-1; 8 bases agree with TRBD1. CDR3 length: 13 amino acids. CDR1 is SEHNR and CDR2 is FQNEAQ in the germline V gene (reference sequence). V was clipped by 3 bases and J by 4 bases; unmatched bases: 1. The chain's CDR3 is CASSFGTGTEAFF. The CDR3 region has the DNA TGTGCCAGCAGCTTTGGGACAGGCACTGAAGCTTTCTTT.

J is TRBJ2-3 and V is TRBV18, with 9 bases matching TRBD1. Germline V gene lookup returns CDR1 KGHSH and CDR2 LQKENI. J was trimmed by 3 bases and V by 0 bases; bases with no gene match: 4. CDR3 length: 16 amino acids. CDR3 residues: CASSPPGTGLTDTQYF. The CDR3 nucleotides read TGTGCCAGCTCACCACCGGGGACAGGGCTTACAGATACGCAGTATTTT.

The gene calls are TRBV9 and TRBJ2-7; 7 nucleotides agree with TRBD2. The CDR3 is made up of 14 amino acids. Germline V gene lookup returns CDR1 SGDLS and CDR2 YYNGEE. V shed 1 base, J shed 5 bases, and the junction held 6 bases outside the gene matches. CDR3 residues: CASSVSGGRNEQYF. The CDR3, as DNA: TGTGCCAGCAGCGTATCGGGGGGACGGAACGAGCAGTACTTC.